The sequence of this T cell receptor (beta chain) was determined in a study of tumor-infiltrating lymphocytes in primary liver carcinoma. Study-level background: Staging of the tumors gave T1-T3 N0M0, with widths of roughly 4.2 to 10 cm. Samples returned roughly 3.65 to 7.13 million productive TCRbeta reads each. Read depth did not differ significantly between tissue types.

The study's findings and limits: Blood fell significantly below tumors in its top-250-clone fraction (p = 0.039). Researchers did not compare CD4+ and CD8+ repertoires, as samples were bulk unsorted.

Germline DNA was extracted alongside blood RNA, which was obtained from unsorted whole blood. cDNA specific to TCR beta was made from 500 ng of total RNA, with a constant-region primer employed for priming. Libraries of TCR beta came from three nested multiplex PCR rounds with slightly modified ARM-PCR. The two initial PCR rounds, nine to eleven cycles each, used TRBV1-TRBV30 forward and C-beta reverse primers. In TCRdb, the multiplex PCR reads were re-called with MiXCR into one record per CDR3 protein. The sample has about 320,000 distinct CDR3 sequences, nearly 60% seen once. The ends lost 2 bases at V and 9 bases at J; junction bases unmatched: 5. CDR1 and CDR2 (germline): SGHDN, FVKESK. The length of the CDR3 is 15 residues. This clonotype was detected a few times. Its antigen remains unknown.

The rearrangement joins TRBV14 to TRBJ2-1, with 12 bases identical to TRBD2. The sequenced material came from peripheral blood. The source is a woman aged 30 to 39 with primary liver carcinoma and hepatitis B virus infection. The CDR3 sequence is CASSQYSSGRGEQFF. CDR3 coding DNA: TGTGCCAGCAGCCAATATTCTAGCGGGAGGGGTGAGCAGTTCTTC.